These T cell receptor beta chains were read from a single sample in a study of cytomegalovirus exposure and HLA in healthy donors. Assay: immunoSEQ multiplex PCR; the TCRdb copy retains only in-frame clones and omits some. The sample carries over 150,000 clones, 70% to 85% recorded once. Sequenced material: PBMCs. All receptors derive from a woman aged 60-75 years in good health and CMV-seropositive. CDR3s include the opening cysteine and the closing phenylalanine or tryptophan. The order of the fields is clone size, J gene, V gene, D gene, CDR3 DNA, CDR3 protein. The D gene is left open where the match is weak. Only some rows state a clone size, as once, few, many or a class for expanded clones.

-,TRBJ1-1,TRBV7-9,TRBD1,TGTGCCAGCAGTCTCACTGGACAGGTGGGCACTGAAGCTTTCTTT,CASSLTGQVGTEAFF
-,TRBJ2-7,TRBV19,-,TGTGCCAGTAGTATAGCGGCGGCTAAGAGCTCCTACGAGCAGTACTTC,CASSIAAAKSSYEQYF
-,TRBJ2-3,TRBV4-1,TRBD1,TGCGCCAGCAGCCAATTCGGGACAGGGGGCAAAGATACGCAGTATTTT,CASSQFGTGGKDTQYF
once,TRBJ2-1,TRBV9,TRBD2,TGTGCCAGCAGCGTAGGACTAGCGGGGGAGAATGAGCAGTTCTTC,CASSVGLAGENEQFF
-,TRBJ2-1,TRBV5-1,-,TGCGCCAGCAGCTTGGTCCCGGGAGTGGCGTACAATGAGCAGTTCTTC,CASSLVPGVAYNEQFF
few,TRBJ1-2,TRBV6-6,-,TGTGCCAGCAGTTACTCGAATTCCGGTTATGGCTACACCTTC,CASSYSNSGYGYTF
-,TRBJ2-6,TRBV9,-,TGTGCCAGCAGCGGGGGCCTTCACTCTGGGGCCAACGGCCTGACTTTC,CASSGGLHSGANGLTF
-,TRBJ2-7,TRBV18,TRBD1,TGTGCCAGCTCACCACCGGGACAGGGTTCCTACGAGCAGTACTTC,CASSPPGQGSYEQYF
-,TRBJ2-1,TRBV6-4,TRBD1,TGTGCCAGCAGTGAAGGACAGGGGGCATACAATGAGCAGTTCTTC,CASSEGQGAYNEQFF
-,TRBJ2-3,TRBV5-1,TRBD1,TGCGCCAGCAGCTTGAAGGCAGGGGGCAAGAGCACAGATACGCAGTATTTT,CASSLKAGGKSTDTQYF
-,TRBJ2-6,TRBV7-8,-,TGTGCCAGCAGCTTAGGTCCCACAACCTCCTCTGGGGCCAACGGCCTGACTTTC,CASSLGPTTSSGANGLTF
few,TRBJ2-5,TRBV5-5,TRBD1,TGTGCCAGCAGCTCTAGGACAGGGGGCCAAGAGACCCAGTACTTC,CASSSRTGGQETQYF
medium-sized,TRBJ2-7,TRBV27,TRBD1,TGTGCCAGCAGTACCCTCGGGACAGGGTTTGAGGAGCAGTACTTC,CASSTLGTGFEEQYF
-,TRBJ1-1,TRBV2,TRBD1,TGTGCCAGCAGATTCTCCCGGGACAGCCAGAACACTGAAGCTTTCTTT,CASRFSRDSQNTEAFF
-,TRBJ2-1,TRBV5-6,TRBD2,TGTGCCAGCAGCTTCCGAGCGGGAGCGACCTACAATGAGCAGTTCTTC,CASSFRAGATYNEQFF
-,TRBJ1-3,TRBV28,TRBD1,TGTGCCAGCAGTTTAAAACAGGGGGTCGGAAACACCATATATTTT,CASSLKQGVGNTIYF
-,TRBJ2-1,TRBV4-2,TRBD1,TGTGCCAGCAGCCAAGATGGGACAGGGGTTCTCAATGAGCAGTTCTTC,CASSQDGTGVLNEQFF